This T cell receptor beta chain was sequenced in a study of a mutant IDH1 vaccine in newly diagnosed glioma. Turning to the study itself: Treated patients had a mean age of around 40 years and a sex split that was approximately 62% male and 37.5% female. Standard pretreatment was either radiotherapy, temozolomide, or, for most, radiochemotherapy with temozolomide.

Regarding time point: week 23, last vaccination. Alongside topical imiquimod, each dose of vaccine comprised 300 ug of mutant IDH1 20-mer peptide. Note on this clone: Its antigen is as yet unknown.

In germline, CDR1 is SGHVS, CDR2 FQNEAQ. Trimming removed 5 bases from V and 7 bases from J; junction bases left unmatched: 17. The CDR3 sequence is 18 residues long. Measured with immunoSEQ multiplex PCR; TCRdb has only the in-frame clones, and not every one. Of approximately 45,000 clones in the sample, under 95% were seen once. Study outcomes and limitations: It was 80% to 95% of patients that developed vaccine-induced immune responses. The authors found pseudoprogression apparently unrelated to changes in top peripheral T cell clonotypes.

Sequenced material: PBMCs, taken from a glioma patient whose treatment included an IDH1 peptide vaccine. The rearrangement uses TRBV7-8 and TRBJ2-1, with 10 nucleotides matching TRBD2. This TCR derives from a man in his fifties or sixties with glioma. This CDR3 is CASSLPRALAGELNEQFF. CDR3 sequence (DNA): TGTGCCAGCAGCCTACCCAGGGCCCTAGCGGGAGAGTTGAATGAGCAGTTCTTC.